In this sample, the clone carrying this TCR beta chain turned up a few times. The antigen remains unidentified. This record comes from a study of vaccination and CD4 T cells after COVID-19. Regarding treatment: approximately 11-day PBMC culture with coronavirus spike peptide pools or control peptides (ViraFEST assay). Cultured CD4+ T cells had their DNA profiled by the Oncomine TCR Beta short-read assay. Via MiXCR, TCRdb re-called the PCR reads, giving one row per CDR3 protein. This sample yields 15,000 to 25,000 distinct CDR3 sequences, of which over 50% are seen a single time; 16% belongs to the top ten. Germline V gives CDR1 SGHAT, CDR2 FQNNGV. CDR3 length: 15 amino acids. V was clipped by 2 bases and J by 6 bases; unmatched bases: 4.

The receptor was isolated from a human donor who had recovered from COVID-19. J is TRBJ2-3 and V is TRBV11-2; TRBD2 agrees at 11 bases. Sequencing was performed on CD4+ T cells from blood, cultured in vitro. Here the CDR3 reads CASSLKASGGDTQYF. CDR3 DNA sequence: TGTGCCAGCAGCTTAAAGGCTAGCGGGGGGGATACGCAGTATTTT.